This T cell receptor (beta chain) was identified in a study of blood T cell repertoires in COVID-19. Study in general: Sources were T cells, B-cell-depleted T cells, or PBMCs; the material itself was cDNA or gDNA.

TCRdb keeps only in-frame clones here, not all; method: immunoSEQ multiplex PCR. The sample consists of around 420,000 clones, roughly 86% of them appearing once. Participant-given clinical history determined each cohort assignment. Sequences were obtained from PBMCs or T cells enriched from blood (not recorded which). This clonotype originated in a woman between 40 and 50 years old with acute COVID-19.

For the CDR3, the DNA is TGTGCCAGCTCACGGGACAGGGGAGGCTACGAGCAGTACTTC. As protein: CASSRDRGGYEQYF. The chain employs TRBV18 and TRBJ2-7; 10 bases are shared with TRBD1. J gave up 3 bases and V 4 bases, and 3 bases lay outside the gene matches. The CDR3 sequence is 14 residues long. Per the germline V gene, CDR1 is KGHSH and CDR2 is LQKENI.